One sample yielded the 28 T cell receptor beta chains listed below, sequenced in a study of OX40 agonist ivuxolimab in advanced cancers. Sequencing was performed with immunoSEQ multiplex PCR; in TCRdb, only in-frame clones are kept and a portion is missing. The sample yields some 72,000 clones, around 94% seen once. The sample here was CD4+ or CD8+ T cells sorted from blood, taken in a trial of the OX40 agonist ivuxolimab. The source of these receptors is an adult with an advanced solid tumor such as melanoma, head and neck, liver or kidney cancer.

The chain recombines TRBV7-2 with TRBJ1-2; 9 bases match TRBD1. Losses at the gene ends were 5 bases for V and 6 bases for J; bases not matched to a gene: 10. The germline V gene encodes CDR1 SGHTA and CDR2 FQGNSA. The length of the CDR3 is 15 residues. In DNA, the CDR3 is TGTGCCAGCAGCCCGGACTACAGGGGGCGCGATGGCTACACCTTC. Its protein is CASSPDYRGRDGYTF.

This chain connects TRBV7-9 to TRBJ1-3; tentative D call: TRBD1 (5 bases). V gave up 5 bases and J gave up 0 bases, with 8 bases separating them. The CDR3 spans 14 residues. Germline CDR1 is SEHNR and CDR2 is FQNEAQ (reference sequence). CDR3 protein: CASSRDSSGNTIYF. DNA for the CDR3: TGTGCCAGCAGCCGGGACTCCTCTGGAAACACCATATATTTT.

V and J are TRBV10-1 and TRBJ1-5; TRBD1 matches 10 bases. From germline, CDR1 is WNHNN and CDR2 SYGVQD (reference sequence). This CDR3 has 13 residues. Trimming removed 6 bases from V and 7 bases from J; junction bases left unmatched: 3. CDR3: CASRDRGGQPQHF. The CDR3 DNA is TGCGCCAGCAGGGACAGGGGGGGCCAGCCCCAGCATTTT.

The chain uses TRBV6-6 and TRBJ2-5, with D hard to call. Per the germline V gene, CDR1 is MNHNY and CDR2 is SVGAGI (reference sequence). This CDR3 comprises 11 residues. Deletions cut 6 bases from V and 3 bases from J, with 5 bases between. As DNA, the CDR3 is TGTGCCAGCAGGAGAGAAGAGACCCAGTACTTC. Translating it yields CASRREETQYF.

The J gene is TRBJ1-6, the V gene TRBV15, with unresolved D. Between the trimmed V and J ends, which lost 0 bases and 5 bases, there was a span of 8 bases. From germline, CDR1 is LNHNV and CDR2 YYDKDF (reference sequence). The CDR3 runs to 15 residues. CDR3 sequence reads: CATSRDVHNNSPLHF. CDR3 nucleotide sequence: TGTGCCACCAGCAGAGATGTCCACAATAATTCACCCCTCCACTTT.

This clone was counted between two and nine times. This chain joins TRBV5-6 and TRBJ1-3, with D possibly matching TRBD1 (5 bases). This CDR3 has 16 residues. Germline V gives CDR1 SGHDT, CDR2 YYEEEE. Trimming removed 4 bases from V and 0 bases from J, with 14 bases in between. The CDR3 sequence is CASSILGRFSGNTIYF. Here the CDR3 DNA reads TGTGCCAGCAGCATCTTGGGACGGTTCTCTGGAAACACCATATATTTT.

In nucleotides, the CDR3 is TGTGCCAGCGAGCCCAGTCTGGTCACAGATACGCAGTATTTT. Residues: CASEPSLVTDTQYF. The gene calls are TRBV7-9 and TRBJ2-3; no reliable D call. Trimming stripped 8 bases from V and 2 bases from J, with 14 bases between. In germline, CDR1 is SEHNR, CDR2 FQNEAQ (reference sequence). CDR3 length: 14 amino acids.

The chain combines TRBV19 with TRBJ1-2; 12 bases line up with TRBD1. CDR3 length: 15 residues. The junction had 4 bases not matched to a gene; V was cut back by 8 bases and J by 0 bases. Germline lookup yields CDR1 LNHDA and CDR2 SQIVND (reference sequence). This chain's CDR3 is CASWDRGLSNYGYTF. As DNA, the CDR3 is TGTGCCAGTTGGGACAGGGGGCTTTCTAACTATGGCTACACCTTC.

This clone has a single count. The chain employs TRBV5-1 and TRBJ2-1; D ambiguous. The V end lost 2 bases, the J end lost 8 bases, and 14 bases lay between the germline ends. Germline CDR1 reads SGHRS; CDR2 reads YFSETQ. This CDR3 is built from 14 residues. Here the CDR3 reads CASSFSPPLDEQFF. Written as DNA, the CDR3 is TGCGCCAGCAGCTTCTCTCCCCCACTTGATGAGCAGTTCTTC.

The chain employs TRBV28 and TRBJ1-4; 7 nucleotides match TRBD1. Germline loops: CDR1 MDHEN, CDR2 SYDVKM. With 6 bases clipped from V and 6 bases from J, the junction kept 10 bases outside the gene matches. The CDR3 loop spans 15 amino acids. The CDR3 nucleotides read TGTGCCAGCAGGCCTCGGGACAGATGGGATGAAAAACTGTTTTTT. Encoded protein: CASRPRDRWDEKLFF.

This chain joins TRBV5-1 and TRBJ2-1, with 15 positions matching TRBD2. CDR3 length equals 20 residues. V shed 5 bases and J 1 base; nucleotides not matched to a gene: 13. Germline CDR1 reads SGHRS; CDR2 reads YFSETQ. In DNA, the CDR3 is TGCGCCAGCAGTCCGGAGCGGGGACTAGCGGGGGGTGTGTCCTACAATGAGCAGTTCTTC. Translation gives CASSPERGLAGGVSYNEQFF. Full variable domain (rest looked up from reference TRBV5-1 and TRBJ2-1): KAGVTQTPRYLIKTRGQQVTLSCSPISGHRSVSWYQQTPGQGLQFLFEYFSETQRNKGNFPGRFSGRQFSNSRSEMNVSTLELGDSALYLCASSPERGLAGGVSYNEQFFGPGTRLTVL.

The CDR3 sequence is CASTLGVTSNYGYTF. The CDR3 DNA is TGCGCCAGCACCCTGGGAGTCACCTCTAACTATGGCTACACCTTC. The chain recombines TRBV5-1 with TRBJ1-2; D is ambiguous. The CDR3 covers 15 residues. Germline V gives CDR1 SGHRS, CDR2 YFSETQ. Trimming took 6 bases from V and 0 from J, leaving 15 bases between them.

CDR3 sequence: CASGHSTTNEKLFF. CDR3 DNA: TGTGCCAGCGGTCACTCAACAACTAATGAAAAACTGTTTTTT. The chain uses TRBV6-6 and TRBJ1-4; the D is unclear. CDR3 length: 14 residues. The germline V and J ends were trimmed by 8 bases and 0 bases, with 10 bases remaining between them. Germline V lookup: CDR1 MNHNY, CDR2 SVGAGI (reference sequence).

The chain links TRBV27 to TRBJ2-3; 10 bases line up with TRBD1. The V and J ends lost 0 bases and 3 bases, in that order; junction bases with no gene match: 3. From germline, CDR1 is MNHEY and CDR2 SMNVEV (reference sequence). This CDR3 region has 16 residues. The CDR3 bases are TGTGCCAGCAGTTTATCCGGACAGGGGGTGACAGATACGCAGTATTTT. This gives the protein CASSLSGQGVTDTQYF.

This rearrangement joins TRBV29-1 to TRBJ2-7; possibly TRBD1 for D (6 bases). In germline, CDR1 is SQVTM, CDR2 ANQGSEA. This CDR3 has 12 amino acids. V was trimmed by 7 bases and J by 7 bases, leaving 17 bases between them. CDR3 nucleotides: TGCAGCGCTGGGAGCAGGGGTTGGGAGCAGTACTTC. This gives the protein CSAGSRGWEQYF.

This CDR3 is CASTLLQSPNYGYTF. CDR3 bases: TGTGCCAGCACCCTACTCCAGTCCCCAAACTATGGCTACACCTTC. The rearrangement joins TRBV5-4 to TRBJ1-2; D unresolved. V was shortened by 6 bases and J by 2 bases, with 17 bases between the two germline ends. This CDR3 has 15 residues. Germline loops: CDR1 SGHNT, CDR2 YYREEE (reference sequence). Full variable domain (outside the CDR3, taken from reference TRBV5-4 and TRBJ1-2): ETGVTQSPTHLIKTRGQQVTLRCSSQSGHNTVSWYQQALGQGPQFIFQYYREEENGRGNFPPRFSGLQFPNYSSELNVNALELDDSALYLCASTLLQSPNYGYTFGSGTRLTVV.

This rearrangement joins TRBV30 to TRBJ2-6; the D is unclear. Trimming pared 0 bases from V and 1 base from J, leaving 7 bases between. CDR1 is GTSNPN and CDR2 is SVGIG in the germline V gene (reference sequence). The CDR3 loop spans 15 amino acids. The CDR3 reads CAWSVGGSGANVLTF. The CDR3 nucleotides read TGTGCCTGGAGTGTGGGTGGGTCTGGGGCCAACGTCCTGACTTTC.

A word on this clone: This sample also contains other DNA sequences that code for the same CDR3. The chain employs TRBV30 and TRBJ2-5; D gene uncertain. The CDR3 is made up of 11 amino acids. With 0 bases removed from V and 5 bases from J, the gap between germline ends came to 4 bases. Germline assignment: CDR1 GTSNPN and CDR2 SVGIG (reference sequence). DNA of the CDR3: TGTGCCTGGAGTGTTCGGGAGACCCAGTACTTC. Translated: CAWSVRETQYF.

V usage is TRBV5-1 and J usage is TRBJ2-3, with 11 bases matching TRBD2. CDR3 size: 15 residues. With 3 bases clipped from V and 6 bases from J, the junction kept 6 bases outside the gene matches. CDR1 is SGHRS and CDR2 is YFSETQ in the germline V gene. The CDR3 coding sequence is TGCGCCAGCAGCTCACTAGCGGGAGTACCTGATACGCAGTATTTT. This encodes CASSSLAGVPDTQYF.

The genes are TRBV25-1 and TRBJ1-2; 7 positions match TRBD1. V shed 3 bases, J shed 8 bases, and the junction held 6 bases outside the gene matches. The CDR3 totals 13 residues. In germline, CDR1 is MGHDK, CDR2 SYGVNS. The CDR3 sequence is CASSEEGARGYTF. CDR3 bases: TGTGCCAGCAGTGAGGAGGGGGCACGGGGCTACACCTTC.

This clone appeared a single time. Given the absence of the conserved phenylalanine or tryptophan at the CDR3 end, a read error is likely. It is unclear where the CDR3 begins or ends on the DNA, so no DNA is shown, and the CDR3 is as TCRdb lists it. The CDR3 here is CASSDPVGQGPQYL. The rearrangement links TRBV2 to TRBJ2-7; the table's D call of TRBD1 was not tested on the DNA. Germline loops: CDR1 SNHLY, CDR2 FYNNEI. Inclusive of both ends, the CDR3 amounts to 14 amino acids.

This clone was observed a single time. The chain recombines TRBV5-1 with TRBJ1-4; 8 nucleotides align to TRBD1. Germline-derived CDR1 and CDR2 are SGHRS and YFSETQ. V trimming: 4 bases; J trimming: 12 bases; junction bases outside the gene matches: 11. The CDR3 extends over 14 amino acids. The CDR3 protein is CASSPQPDRGQLFF. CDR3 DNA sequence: TGCGCCAGCAGCCCCCAGCCTGACAGGGGACAACTGTTTTTT.

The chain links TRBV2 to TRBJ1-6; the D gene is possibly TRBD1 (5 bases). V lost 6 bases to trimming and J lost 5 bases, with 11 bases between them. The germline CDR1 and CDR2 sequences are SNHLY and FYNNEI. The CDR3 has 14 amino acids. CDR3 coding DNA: TGTGCCAGCAGGGGGGAGCGCGATAATTCACCCCTCCACTTT. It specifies CASRGERDNSPLHF.

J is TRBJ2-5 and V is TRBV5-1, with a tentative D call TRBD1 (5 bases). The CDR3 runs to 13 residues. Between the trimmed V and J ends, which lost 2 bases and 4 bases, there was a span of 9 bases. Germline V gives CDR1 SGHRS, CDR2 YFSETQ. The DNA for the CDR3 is TGCGCCAGCAGCTTTCAGGGCGGAGAGACCCAGTACTTC. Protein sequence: CASSFQGGETQYF.

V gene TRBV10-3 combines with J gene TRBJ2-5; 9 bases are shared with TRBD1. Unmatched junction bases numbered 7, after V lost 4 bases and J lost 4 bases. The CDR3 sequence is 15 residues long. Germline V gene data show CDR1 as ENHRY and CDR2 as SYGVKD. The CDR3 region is CAISGTGAVGETQYF. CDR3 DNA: TGTGCCATCAGTGGGACAGGGGCGGTTGGAGAGACCCAGTACTTC.

The CDR3 loop is CASSYRGAGANVLTF. CDR3 DNA: TGTGCCAGCAGCTACAGGGGGGCTGGGGCCAACGTCCTGACTTTC. The chain carries TRBV11-2 and TRBJ2-6, with TRBD1 identical over 8 bases. There are 15 residues in the CDR3. Germline V lookup: CDR1 SGHAT, CDR2 FQNNGV. J was trimmed by 2 bases and V by 4 bases; bases with no gene match: 1.

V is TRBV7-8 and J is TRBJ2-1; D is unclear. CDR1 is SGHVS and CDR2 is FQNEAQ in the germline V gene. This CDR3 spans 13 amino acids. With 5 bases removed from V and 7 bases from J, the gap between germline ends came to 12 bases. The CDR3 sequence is CASSGPLGNEQFF. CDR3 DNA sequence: TGTGCCAGCAGCGGACCGCTGGGGAATGAGCAGTTCTTC.

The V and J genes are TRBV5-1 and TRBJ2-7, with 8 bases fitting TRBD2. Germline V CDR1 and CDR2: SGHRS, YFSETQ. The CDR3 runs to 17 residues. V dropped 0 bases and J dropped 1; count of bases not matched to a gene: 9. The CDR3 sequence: CASSLGPRRGASYEQYF. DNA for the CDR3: TGCGCCAGCAGCTTGGGCCCGCGGCGGGGGGCGTCCTACGAGCAGTACTTC.